Listed below are T cell receptor beta chains from one sample, sequenced in a study of T cells in Graves' hyperthyroidism and ophthalmopathy. TCRdb independently ran MiXCR on the multiplex PCR reads; one entry per CDR3 protein. The sample lists 150,000 or so distinct CDR3 sequences, approximately 24% occurring once. Sequenced: blood. The source is a woman aged 50 to 60 with Graves' hyperthyroidism that later progressed to Graves' ophthalmopathy. The CDR3 runs from the conserved cysteine through the conserved F or W. A D gene is named only where the DNA matches it firmly. Not every row has a clone size; where given, it reads once, few, many or a size class.

v_call	d_call	j_call	clone_size	cdr3_nt	cdr3_aa
TRBV6-1	TRBD2	TRBJ2-3	-	TGTGCCAGCAGAATTAACCTGGCGGGAGATATGACAGATACGCAGTATTTT	CASRINLAGDMTDTQYF
TRBV7-9	-	TRBJ1-4	few	TGTGCCAGCAGCGCTACAGGTTCAACTAATGAAAAACTGTTTTTT	CASSATGSTNEKLFF
TRBV27	TRBD2	TRBJ2-1	many	TGTGCCAGCAGTACCCGGGGTAGCGGGGGCAATGAGCAGTTCTTC	CASSTRGSGGNEQFF
TRBV29-1	TRBD2	TRBJ2-5	many	TGCAGCGTTGCCATAGGGGCGGGAGGGGAGACCCAGTACTTC	CSVAIGAGGETQYF
TRBV7-8	TRBD2	TRBJ2-5	many	TGTGCCAGCAGCCCCGAGGCCCTAGCGGGATTGGAGACCCAGTACTTC	CASSPEALAGLETQYF
TRBV6-1	-	TRBJ2-2	-	TGTGCCACCCGGAGACAGGGAGGCACCGGGGAGCTGTTTTTT	CATRRQGGTGELFF
TRBV11-2	-	TRBJ2-3	many	TGTGCCAGCAGCTTAGATACGAGGGCAGATACGCAGTATTTT	CASSLDTRADTQYF
TRBV20-1	TRBD1	TRBJ2-3	many	TGCAGTGCCAGACAGGGCCCAGATACGCAGTATTTT	CSARQGPDTQYF
TRBV28	-	TRBJ1-1	many	TGTGCCAGCAGTCTCCCAGGACAGAACACTGAAGCTTTCTTT	CASSLPGQNTEAFF
TRBV28	TRBD2	TRBJ2-3	-	TGTGCCAGCAGCCCTAGCGGGGGGCTAGCAGATACGCAGTATTTT	CASSPSGGLADTQYF
TRBV6-1	-	TRBJ1-2	many	TGTGCCAGCAGTTCGGCCGGGAAAGGATATGGCTACACCTTC	CASSSAGKGYGYTF
TRBV11-2	TRBD2	TRBJ2-3	once	TGTGCCAGCAGCCTCCGACTAGCGGGCCAATTCACAGATACGCAGTATTTT	CASSLRLAGQFTDTQYF
TRBV5-1	TRBD2	TRBJ2-2	many	TGCGCCAGCAGATTTGTAGCGGGAGGGCCATACACCGGGGAGCTGTTTTTT	CASRFVAGGPYTGELFF
TRBV5-1	TRBD2	TRBJ2-1	-	TGCGCCAGCAGCACGGGACTAGCGGGAGGGCCGGGTAATGAGCAGTTCTTC	CASSTGLAGGPGNEQFF
TRBV7-9	-	TRBJ1-6	-	TGTGCCAGCAGCCGTTATTATTTACAAATTAATTCACCCCTCCACTTT	CASSRYYLQINSPLHF
TRBV3-1	-	TRBJ2-1	many	TGTGCCAGCAGCCAAGAACCAACAGGGAGAAAACTGTTCTTC	CASSQEPTGRKLFF
TRBV5-1	-	TRBJ1-1	many	TGCGCCAGCAGCTCCGGCCACGGCACGGCCACTGAAGCTTTCTTT	CASSSGHGTATEAFF
TRBV7-2	TRBD2	TRBJ2-1	-	TGTGCCAGCAGCTATACTAGCGGGCCGAATGAGCAGTTCTTC	CASSYTSGPNEQFF
TRBV10-3	-	TRBJ1-5	many	TGTGCCAGCCAAGGGACCGACGCGGAGCCCCAGCATTTT	CASQGTDAEPQHF
TRBV20-1	-	TRBJ2-7	-	TGCAGTGCTAGATTCCCCGGCAGGGCCTACGAGCAGTACTTC	CSARFPGRAYEQYF
TRBV3-1	-	TRBJ1-2	-	TGTGCCAGCAGCCAAGATATGGACGGGGTCGCTGGCTACACCTTC	CASSQDMDGVAGYTF
TRBV15	-	TRBJ2-1	-	TGTGCCACCAGCAGAGTAAATGAGCAGTTCTTC	CATSRVNEQFF
TRBV30	-	TRBJ2-3	many	TGTGCCTGGGGGGGAGGCGGGAAGGCAGATACGCAGTATTTT	CAWGGGGKADTQYF
TRBV7-3	TRBD1	TRBJ2-7	many	TGTGCCAGCAGTTGGGACAGGGGGCGTCTCTACGAGCAGTACTTC	CASSWDRGRLYEQYF
TRBV12-3/TRBV12-4	-	TRBJ2-1	many	TGTGCCAGCAGGCTTCAGGACACCATATACAATGAGCAGTTCTTC	CASRLQDTIYNEQFF
TRBV12-3/TRBV12-4	-	TRBJ2-7	few	TGTGCCAGCAGTACTTCCTACGAGCAGTACTTC	CASSTSYEQYF
TRBV7-9	-	TRBJ2-3	few	TGTGCCAGCAGCCCCATCAGGGAATTCACAGATACGCAGTATTTT	CASSPIREFTDTQYF
TRBV20-1	-	TRBJ2-5	many	TGCAGTGCCACCGAGGGGGAGTCATGGGTTGAGACCCAGTACTTC	CSATEGESWVETQYF
TRBV5-6	TRBD1	TRBJ1-5	many	TGTGCCAGCAGCCTCCAGGGGGTGAACCAGCCCCAGCATTTT	CASSLQGVNQPQHF
TRBV30	TRBD2	TRBJ2-1	many	TGTGCCTGGAATAGCGGGATGCAGAATGAGCAGTTCTTC	CAWNSGMQNEQFF
TRBV20-1	-	TRBJ2-7	many	TGCAGTGCTAGAGACCCGCGCCGGGGGTACGAGCAGTACTTC	CSARDPRRGYEQYF
TRBV30	-	TRBJ1-3	many	TGTGCCTGGAGTCCCACTGGAAACACCATATATTTT	CAWSPTGNTIYF
TRBV11-2	-	TRBJ1-1	once	TGTGCCAGCAGCTTAGCGCCCCCGGCTTTCTTT	CASSLAPPAFF
TRBV2	TRBD2	TRBJ2-1	many	TGTGCCAGCAATGGACTAGCGGGAAAGTCCCTCAATGAGCAGTTCTTC	CASNGLAGKSLNEQFF
TRBV6-2/TRBV6-3	-	TRBJ2-7	few	TGTGCCAGCAATCCAGCTACGCGAGAGCAGTACTTC	CASNPATREQYF
TRBV20-1	TRBD2	TRBJ2-1	-	TGCAGTGCTAGAGATAGGGAACTAGCGGGACCAGATGAGCAGTTCTTC	CSARDRELAGPDEQFF
TRBV2	TRBD2	TRBJ2-1	-	TGTGCCAGCACTGGGACTAGCGCCTACAATGAGCAGTTCTTC	CASTGTSAYNEQFF
TRBV9	TRBD2	TRBJ2-2	many	TGTGCCAGCAGCGCCGGGACTAAGGTGACCGGGGAGCTGTTTTTT	CASSAGTKVTGELFF
TRBV28	-	TRBJ2-7	-	TGTGCCAGCAGTTTCGTGGACGCAGCCTACGTGCAGTACTTC	CASSFVDAAYVQYF
TRBV30	-	TRBJ2-5	few	TGTGCCTGGAGTCGCGGGCGGACCCAAGAGACCCAGTACTTC	CAWSRGRTQETQYF
TRBV7-6	-	TRBJ1-5	many	TGTGCCAGCAGTCTAAGAACGGGCAGGGCGGGCGTACAATCCCAGCATTTT	CASSLRTGRAGVQSQHF
TRBV28	TRBD1	TRBJ1-2	few	TGTGCCACGTACAGAGGGGGCGATGGCTACACCTTC	CATYRGGDGYTF